This record covers a single TCR beta chain. Its antigen remains unidentified. CDR3 length equals 15 residues. The ends were cut back, 5 bases at V and 0 bases at J, with 13 bases in the middle. Germline V lookup: CDR1 SGHTA, CDR2 FQGNSA. The sample belongs to a study of T-cell memory formation after mild COVID-19. General observations from the study: Largely, contracting CD4+ clones fell within CM and EM, and contracting CD8+ clones within EMRA. Nothing showed for sure that second-wave clones peaking on day 37 were SARS-CoV-2 specific. Contracting clones from day 15 to 85 had balanced CD4/CD8; later expanders favoured CD4+. That cross-reactive memory joined was suggested by some responding clones appearing in pre-infection memory.

MiXCR, run by TCRdb on the 5' RACE reads, gives a single entry per CDR3 protein. Of approximately 290,000 distinct CDR3 sequences in the sample, approximately 8% were seen once. The rearrangement uses TRBV7-2 and TRBJ1-1, with no clear D. This clonotype was sampled from a man between 18 and 29 years old who had mild COVID-19 (a few samples of this study predate the infection). Cell type and time point are not known. The sequenced sample was PBMCs or a T cell subset sorted from them (not recorded which). CDR3 DNA: TGTGCCAGCAGCCCGTCACTGGATATGAACACTGAAGCTTTCTTT. Its protein is CASSPSLDMNTEAFF.